This T cell receptor (beta chain) was identified in a study of technical replicates of blood from several donors. The germline gives CDR1 LNHNV, CDR2 YYDKDF (reference sequence). The V and J ends lost 0 bases and 2 bases respectively, with 11 bases between them. The CDR3 sequence is 15 residues long. Produced via immunoSEQ multiplex PCR; TCRdb's table is partial and in-frame only. The table shows around 56,000 clones, with over 90% occurring only once. Sequences were obtained from PBMCs. This rearrangement joins TRBV15 to TRBJ2-7, with D perhaps matching TRBD2 (6 bases). The receptor's source is a human donor in good health. Some clones in this sample may be carry-over from other donors' samples. This chain's CDR3 is CATSREAEGPYEQYF. The CDR3 DNA reads as TGTGCCACCAGCAGAGAGGCGGAGGGTCCCTACGAGCAGTACTTC.